The 27 T cell receptor beta chains given below trace back to one sample, sequenced in a study of blood T cell repertoires in COVID-19. The data were produced by immunoSEQ multiplex PCR, yet TCRdb's version contains in-frame clones alone and is incomplete. The data hold under 400,000 clones, with 70% to 90% observed a single time. Sequenced: PBMCs or T cells enriched from blood (not recorded which). Receptors were obtained from a woman aged 40 to 50 with acute COVID-19.

This chain uses TRBV28 with TRBJ2-1, with D perhaps TRBD1 (5 bases). The ends were cut back, 8 bases at V and 4 bases at J, with 18 bases in the middle. Germline V gene lookup returns CDR1 MDHEN and CDR2 SYDVKM. This CDR3 spans 15 amino acids. CDR3 sequence reads: CASDTGSNTYNEQFF. Here the CDR3 DNA reads TGTGCCAGCGATACAGGATCCAATACTTACAATGAGCAGTTCTTC.

The chain links TRBV5-6 to TRBJ2-5; tentatively, D is TRBD1 (5 bases). This CDR3 spans 12 amino acids. Germline CDR1 is SGHDT and CDR2 is YYEEEE. Trimming pared 2 bases from V and 7 bases from J, leaving 9 bases between. For the CDR3, the DNA is TGTGCCAGCAGCTTTGGGGCAGCGACCCAGTACTTC. Encoded protein: CASSFGAATQYF.

The V gene is TRBV24-1, the J gene TRBJ1-1; 7 bases line up with TRBD1. This CDR3 contains 15 residues. The germline gives CDR1 KGHDR, CDR2 SFDVKD. Trimming took 4 bases from V and 9 from J; bases not matched to a gene: 13. The CDR3 spells CATSDPGHPQGKAFF. Here the CDR3 DNA reads TGTGCCACCAGTGACCCCGGACACCCACAGGGGAAAGCTTTCTTT.

This clone has a handful of counts. The rearrangement joins TRBV9 to TRBJ2-1; D is unresolved. The CDR3 has 14 amino acids. Germline loops: CDR1 SGDLS, CDR2 YYNGEE. V gave up 0 bases and J gave up 9 bases, with 13 bases separating them. The CDR3: CASSVALELGEQFF. For the CDR3, the DNA is TGTGCCAGCAGCGTAGCCCTGGAGTTGGGTGAGCAGTTCTTC.

This clone was detected once. The genes are TRBV28 and TRBJ1-3; possible D gene TRBD1, 5 bases. The germline gives CDR1 MDHEN, CDR2 SYDVKM. With 7 bases removed from V and 1 base from J, the gap between germline ends came to 11 bases. CDR3 length: 14 amino acids. The CDR3 DNA follows: TGTGCCAGCACCCCACAGGTTTCTGGAAACACCATATATTTT. Its protein is CASTPQVSGNTIYF.

This chain uses TRBV24-1 with TRBJ2-1, with D possibly being TRBD2 (8 bases). This CDR3 is built from 14 residues. Deletions cut 6 bases from V and 6 bases from J, with 14 bases between. Per germline, CDR1 KGHDR and CDR2 SFDVKD. The CDR3 reads CATSREGAANEQFF. The CDR3 bases are TGTGCCACCAGTCGGGAGGGGGCTGCCAATGAGCAGTTCTTC.

The chain is built from TRBV6-5 and TRBJ2-1, with TRBD2 matching 12 bases. This CDR3 spans 16 amino acids. The junction had 9 bases not matched to a gene; V was cut back by 4 bases and J by 8 bases. Germline CDR1 reads MNHEY; CDR2 reads SVGAGI. The CDR3 reads CASSSRLAGAAYEQFF. CDR3 coding DNA: TGTGCCAGCAGTTCCAGACTAGCGGGGGCCGCGTATGAGCAGTTCTTC.

V usage is TRBV6-5 and J usage is TRBJ2-7; 7 positions agree with TRBD1. CDR1 MNHEY and CDR2 SVGAGI come from the germline V gene. With V trimmed by 6 bases and J by 0 bases, 2 bases remained unmatched. The CDR3 spans 13 residues. CDR3 in amino acids: CASRTGNSYEQYF. CDR3 sequence (DNA): TGTGCCAGCAGGACAGGGAACTCCTACGAGCAGTACTTC.

The CDR3 bases are TGTGCCATCAGTGAGTCAGCAGGTGGCACAGATACGCAGTATTTT. Protein sequence: CAISESAGGTDTQYF. The J gene is TRBJ2-3, the V gene TRBV10-3, with D uncertain. CDR3 size: 15 residues. Deletions cut 0 bases from V and 1 base from J, with 8 bases between. Looked up from germline, CDR1 is ENHRY and CDR2 is SYGVKD.

This chain uses TRBV28 with TRBJ1-1, with D possibly TRBD1 on 5 matching bases. The V and J ends lost 3 bases and 6 bases respectively, with 17 bases between them. CDR3 length: 15 residues. The germline gives CDR1 MDHEN, CDR2 SYDVKM. CDR3 sequence: CASSLWASGFPEAFF. CDR3 coding DNA: TGTGCCAGCAGTTTGTGGGCTTCAGGGTTTCCTGAAGCTTTCTTT.

The genes are TRBV21-1 and TRBJ2-7; TRBD2, as called in the table, went unchecked against the DNA. TRBV21-1 is a known pseudogene. This CDR3 has 17 residues. The chain's CDR3 is CASSKGSLGSISYEQYF. The CDR3, as DNA: TGTGCCAGCAGCAAAGGATCACTCGGGTCCATCTCCTACGAGCAGTACTTC.

This clone came up a few times. This same CDR3 is encoded by further DNA sequences in the sample. This chain links TRBV11-2 with TRBJ2-7, with a weak D call TRBD1 (6 bases). CDR3 length: 14 amino acids. Per germline, CDR1 SGHAT and CDR2 FQNNGV. The V gene lost 1 base and the J gene lost 3 bases, with 10 bases spanning the gap. The CDR3 bases are TGTGCCAGCAGCTTAGGGGACACCCTCTACGAGCAGTACTTC. It translates to CASSLGDTLYEQYF.

The chain combines TRBV4-1 with TRBJ1-2, with D possibly TRBD1 on 5 matching bases. This CDR3 region has 18 residues. Trimming removed 2 bases from V and 4 bases from J, with 23 bases in between. Germline assignment: CDR1 MGHRA and CDR2 YSYEKL. The CDR3 is CASSQYHPPREGSYGYTF. The CDR3 nucleotides are TGCGCCAGCAGCCAATACCACCCACCGAGGGAGGGGTCCTATGGCTACACCTTC.

CDR3 in DNA: TGTGCCAGCAGTTACTCCACCGGGGTGTTGATCACCGGGGAGCTGTTTTTT. Its protein is CASSYSTGVLITGELFF. V and J are TRBV6-2 or TRBV6-3 and TRBJ2-2; D might be TRBD2 (5 bases). This CDR3 region has 17 residues. Trimming took off 0 bases at V and 4 bases at J, with 15 bases between the two ends. Looked up from germline, CDR1 is MNHEY and CDR2 is SVGEGT.

This chain connects TRBV28 to TRBJ1-4; 9 bases are shared with TRBD1. J lost 2 bases, V lost 4 bases, and 17 bases had no gene match. The CDR3 loop spans 20 amino acids. Germline assignment: CDR1 MDHEN and CDR2 SYDVKM. As DNA, the CDR3 is TGTGCCAGCAGTTCATTCTATCCCGGGACAGGGAGCTCCACTAATGAAAAACTGTTTTTT. Translated: CASSSFYPGTGSSTNEKLFF.

This chain links TRBV4-1 with TRBJ1-2; possibly TRBD1 for D (5 bases). The CDR3 is 15 residues long. The germline gives CDR1 MGHRA, CDR2 YSYEKL. Trimming took 1 base from V and 2 from J, leaving 11 bases between them. DNA of the CDR3: TGCGCCAGCAGCCAAGGGCTGACAGAAAACTATGGCTACACCTTC. Amino acids: CASSQGLTENYGYTF.

This clone appeared once. V gene TRBV14 combines with J gene TRBJ2-7; 9 nucleotides agree with TRBD1. The length of the CDR3 is 15 residues. The germline V gene encodes CDR1 SGHDN and CDR2 FVKESK. V was pared by 5 bases and J by 0 bases, with 5 bases of the junction left unmatched. CDR3: CASSRTGAFSYEQYF. The CDR3 bases are TGTGCCAGCAGCAGGACAGGGGCCTTCTCCTACGAGCAGTACTTC.

V usage is TRBV19 and J usage is TRBJ1-2; 8 bases are a match to TRBD1. The V segment lost 8 bases and the J segment 9 bases; nucleotides outside the gene matches: 17. The CDR3 consists of 15 residues. Per germline, CDR1 LNHDA and CDR2 SQIVND (reference sequence). In nucleotides, the CDR3 is TGTGCCAGTCGAGGGACTGACAGGGGATATTACAGCTACACCTTC. Translated, it gives CASRGTDRGYYSYTF. Together with reference TRBV19 and TRBJ1-2, the CDR3 gives the full variable domain: DGGITQSPKYLFRKEGQNVTLSCEQNLNHDAMYWYRQDPGQGLRLIYYSQIVNDFQKGDIAEGYSVSREKKESFPLTVTSAQKNPTAFYLCASRGTDRGYYSYTFGSGTRLTVV.

The chain recombines TRBV4-3 with TRBJ2-7, with 7 bases matching TRBD1. This CDR3 is 15 amino acids long. Trimming removed 0 bases from V and 4 bases from J; junction bases left unmatched: 6. The germline V gene encodes CDR1 LGHNA and CDR2 YSLEER. In DNA form, the CDR3 reads TGCGCCAGCAGCCAAGATCGGGCAGGGGGATACGAGCAGTACTTC. It is translated as CASSQDRAGGYEQYF.

This chain joins TRBV6-2 or TRBV6-3 and TRBJ1-1; D unresolved. The V gene lost 4 bases and the J gene lost 5 bases, with 11 bases spanning the gap. Germline V gene sequence: CDR1 MNHEY, CDR2 SVGEGT. CDR3 length equals 13 residues. The CDR3 DNA sequence: TGTGCCAGCAGTTTTGGAGGGCTGACTGAAGCTTTCTTT. Protein: CASSFGGLTEAFF.

The chain joins TRBV27 to TRBJ1-6; D may be TRBD1 (6 bases). Trimming took off 4 bases at V and 8 bases at J, with 12 bases between the two ends. Germline loops: CDR1 MNHEY, CDR2 SMNVEV (reference sequence). The CDR3 has 14 residues. CDR3 sequence reads: CASSYRDADSPLHF. In nucleotides, the CDR3 is TGTGCCAGCAGTTACAGGGATGCCGATTCACCCCTCCACTTT.

V and J are TRBV5-1 and TRBJ2-5, with 10 positions matching TRBD1. The CDR3 contains 17 residues. V trimming: 0 bases; J trimming: 2 bases; junction bases outside the gene matches: 7. Germline V lookup: CDR1 SGHRS, CDR2 YFSETQ. DNA for the CDR3: TGCGCCAGCAGCTTGGAGGGGACAGGGGCATCTCAAGAGACCCAGTACTTC. Protein sequence: CASSLEGTGASQETQYF.

This clone has more than one count but fewer than ten. V and J are TRBV7-3 and TRBJ1-1, with TRBD1 as a possible D gene (6 bases). V lost 5 bases to trimming and J lost 0 bases, with 10 bases between them. The CDR3 consists of 14 residues. The germline CDR1 and CDR2 sequences are SGHTA and FQGTGA. As DNA, the CDR3 is TGTGCCAGCAGCCCACAGGGAATGAACACTGAAGCTTTCTTT. The encoded protein is CASSPQGMNTEAFF.

The chain uses TRBV19 and TRBJ1-2; the match to TRBD1 covers 12 bases. The CDR3 is 16 amino acids. V dropped 4 bases and J dropped 6; count of bases not matched to a gene: 9. Germline values: CDR1 LNHDA, CDR2 SQIVND (reference sequence). Here the CDR3 reads CASSSPGTGGANGYTF. The DNA of the CDR3 is TGTGCCAGTAGTAGCCCCGGGACAGGGGGCGCTAATGGCTACACCTTC. Together with reference TRBV19 and TRBJ1-2, the CDR3 gives the full variable domain: DGGITQSPKYLFRKEGQNVTLSCEQNLNHDAMYWYRQDPGQGLRLIYYSQIVNDFQKGDIAEGYSVSREKKESFPLTVTSAQKNPTAFYLCASSSPGTGGANGYTFGSGTRLTVV.

In its sample, this clone was seen once. The chain has TRBV10-3 and TRBJ1-2; weak D call: TRBD1 (5 bases). Germline V gene data show CDR1 as ENHRY and CDR2 as SYGVKD. The CDR3 runs 14 residues. V was clipped by 3 bases and J by 6 bases, with 14 bases between them. The CDR3 sequence is CAISDLQGSHGYTF. The CDR3 coding sequence is TGTGCCATCAGTGACTTGCAGGGTAGCCATGGCTACACCTTC.

This chain uses TRBV18 with TRBJ1-1; the D gene is possibly TRBD1 (6 bases). Germline CDR1 reads KGHSH; CDR2 reads LQKENI. This CDR3 comprises 15 residues. V lost 3 bases, J lost 4 bases, and 15 bases lay in between. The CDR3 region has the DNA TGTGCCAGCTCACCCTCGGACAGCCGGGGCACTGAAGCTTTCTTT. The encoded protein is CASSPSDSRGTEAFF.

The chain is built from TRBV5-1 and TRBJ2-7, with 12 bases identical to TRBD1. CDR3 length equals 13 residues. Per the germline V gene, CDR1 is SGHRS and CDR2 is YFSETQ. Trimming took 7 bases from V and 6 from J; bases not matched to a gene: 5. CDR3 nucleotide sequence: TGCGCCAGCTGGGGACAGGGGGCCTCCGAGCAGTACTTC. It codes for CASWGQGASEQYF.